These 18 T cell receptor beta chains were all obtained from the same sample, sequenced in a study of blood T cell repertoires in COVID-19. Assay used: immunoSEQ multiplex PCR; TCRdb lists only in-frame clones, some missing. The repertoire consists of about 180,000 clones, with around 86% occurring once and the leading ten covering more than 7.5%. What was sequenced was peripheral blood. The source of these receptors is a woman aged 65 to 85 with COVID-19, enrolled during active disease.

This chain joins TRBV5-6 and TRBJ2-7; 7 nucleotides agree with TRBD1. The CDR3 has 13 residues. CDR1 is SGHDT, CDR2 YYEEEE, per germline. J lost 2 bases, V lost 4 bases, and 3 bases had no gene match. CDR3 region: CASSQDRPYEQYF. The CDR3 DNA sequence: TGTGCCAGCAGCCAGGACAGGCCCTACGAGCAGTACTTC.

The chain couples TRBV11-2 to TRBJ2-5; D gene unclear. Trimming shortened V by 4 bases and J by 6 bases, and 3 bases separated the two germline ends. There are 10 residues in the CDR3. Germline CDR1 and CDR2: SGHAT and FQNNGV. CDR3 amino acids: CASSYKTQYF. The CDR3 nucleotides are TGTGCCAGCAGCTACAAGACCCAGTACTTC.

The count of this clone is one. The genes are TRBV27 and TRBJ2-6; 12 nucleotides align to TRBD2. The CDR3 sequence is 17 residues long. V shed 5 bases, J shed 6 bases, and the junction held 8 bases outside the gene matches. The V gene's germline CDR1 is MNHEY and CDR2 SMNVEV (reference sequence). The DNA for the CDR3 is TGTGCCAGCAGTAGGACTAGCGGGAACTCTATGGCCAACGTCCTGACTTTC. It is translated as CASSRTSGNSMANVLTF.

The chain links TRBV7-2 to TRBJ1-4; 11 bases map to TRBD1. Germline CDR1 reads SGHTA; CDR2 reads FQGNSA. The CDR3 is made up of 15 amino acids. After removal of 4 bases from V and 7 bases from J, the junction contained 5 bases not matched to a gene. CDR3 bases: TGTGCCAGCAGCTCCGCCGGGACAGGGGGTGAAAAACTGTTTTTT. It is translated as CASSSAGTGGEKLFF.

J is TRBJ1-1 and V is TRBV6-6; no reliable D call. Germline V gene sequence: CDR1 MNHNY, CDR2 SVGAGI (reference sequence). Trimming pared 5 bases from V and 0 bases from J, leaving 10 bases between. The length of the CDR3 is 14 residues. The CDR3 DNA reads as TGTGCCAGCAGTCCTCCCGGGTTGAACACTGAAGCTTTCTTT. Translated, it gives CASSPPGLNTEAFF.

This chain connects TRBV5-1 to TRBJ2-1, with TRBD2 identical over 8 bases. The V gene's germline CDR1 is SGHRS and CDR2 YFSETQ. The CDR3 has 15 amino acids. V lost 4 bases, J lost 4 bases, and 7 bases stayed unmatched. Here the CDR3 DNA reads TGCGCCAGCAGCCCAGGGACTAGTTCTTACAATGAGCAGTTCTTC. Translating gives CASSPGTSSYNEQFF.

This rearrangement joins TRBV5-4 to TRBJ1-2; perhaps TRBD1 as D (6 bases). This CDR3 spans 15 amino acids. Per the germline V gene, CDR1 is SGHNT and CDR2 is YYREEE (reference sequence). Deletions cut 3 bases from V and 4 bases from J, with 16 bases between. The CDR3 protein is CASSSTGSSSYGYTF. CDR3 sequence (DNA): TGTGCCAGCAGCTCCACAGGGTCCTCCTCCTATGGCTACACCTTC. Based on the CDR3 plus reference TRBV5-4 and TRBJ1-2, the full variable domain is ETGVTQSPTHLIKTRGQQVTLRCSSQSGHNTVSWYQQALGQGPQFIFQYYREEENGRGNFPPRFSGLQFPNYSSELNVNALELDDSALYLCASSSTGSSSYGYTFGSGTRLTVV.

V usage is TRBV5-1 and J usage is TRBJ2-1; 11 bases align to TRBD2. Trimming cost V 7 bases and J 7 bases; bases outside gene matches: 10. The CDR3 is made up of 15 amino acids. The V gene's germline CDR1 is SGHRS and CDR2 YFSETQ. The CDR3 DNA sequence: TGCGCCAGCGAGGAACTAGCGGGAGCGGGGAATGAGCAGTTCTTC. Amino acids: CASEELAGAGNEQFF.

This chain connects TRBV29-1 to TRBJ2-7, with D perhaps matching TRBD1 (6 bases). Trimming left V 7 bases short and J 0 bases short, with 19 bases between. CDR1 is SQVTM and CDR2 is ANQGSEA in the germline V gene. The CDR3 runs 15 residues. CDR3 sequence reads: CSASQGSSSSYEQYF. The CDR3 region has the DNA TGCAGCGCTTCACAGGGTTCATCCTCCTCCTACGAGCAGTACTTC.

The genes are TRBV5-1 and TRBJ2-4; TRBD2 matches 7 bases. CDR3 length equals 16 residues. CDR1 is SGHRS, CDR2 YFSETQ, per germline. V was pared by 0 bases and J by 1 base, with 4 bases of the junction left unmatched. CDR3 region: CASSLVGGVAKNIQYF. The CDR3 DNA sequence: TGCGCCAGCAGCTTGGTGGGAGGGGTGGCCAAAAACATTCAGTACTTC.

J is TRBJ2-1 and V is TRBV7-2; 10 bases are a match to TRBD2. This CDR3 is built from 16 residues. With V trimmed by 9 bases and J by 14 bases, 22 bases remained unmatched. The germline CDR1 and CDR2 sequences are SGHTA and FQGNSA. The CDR3 region is CASTSADEREGSGKFF. CDR3 nucleotide sequence: TGTGCCAGTACCTCGGCCGACGAGCGGGAGGGGAGTGGGAAGTTCTTC.

This clone was counted once. The rearrangement joins TRBV10-3 to TRBJ2-3; 8 bases match TRBD1. The V and J ends lost 5 bases and 0 bases, in that order; junction bases with no gene match: 13. The CDR3 has 18 residues. Germline V gene sequence: CDR1 ENHRY, CDR2 SYGVKD. The CDR3 sequence: CAISFREQGGVSTDTQYF. The CDR3 DNA sequence: TGTGCCATCAGTTTTCGCGAACAGGGGGGAGTTAGCACAGATACGCAGTATTTT.

This chain links TRBV11-2 with TRBJ2-7; D possibly corresponds to TRBD2 (5 bases). This CDR3 has 15 residues. Germline V gives CDR1 SGHAT, CDR2 FQNNGV. V shed 8 bases and J shed 4 bases, with 21 bases lying between them. The CDR3 DNA reads as TGTGCCAGCTCTGAGGCGGGCGTTAAAGGGTACGAGCAGTACTTC. Its translation is CASSEAGVKGYEQYF.

The chain uses TRBV5-1 and TRBJ2-3, with 8 bases aligning to TRBD2. Looked up from germline, CDR1 is SGHRS and CDR2 is YFSETQ. The CDR3 sequence is 16 residues long. J lost 6 bases, V lost 4 bases, and 13 bases had no gene match. CDR3 residues: CASSASFGLASDTQYF. CDR3 DNA: TGCGCCAGCAGCGCGAGCTTCGGACTAGCATCGGATACGCAGTATTTT.

The chain recombines TRBV28 with TRBJ1-5; 9 bases align to TRBD1. Germline-derived CDR1 and CDR2 are MDHEN and SYDVKM. The junction had 5 bases not matched to a gene; V was cut back by 4 bases and J by 1 base. The length of the CDR3 is 16 residues. The CDR3 nucleotides are TGTGCCAGCAGTTCGGGACAGGGTAGCAGCAATCAGCCCCAGCATTTT. It is translated as CASSSGQGSSNQPQHF.

J is TRBJ1-5 and V is TRBV2; 7 bases are a match to TRBD1. The germline V gene encodes CDR1 SNHLY and CDR2 FYNNEI. CDR3 length: 14 amino acids. The V gene end was trimmed by 6 bases and the J gene end by 5 bases; junction bases not matched to a gene: 7. The CDR3 DNA is TGTGCCAGCAGCAACAGGGGTTGGGATCAGCCCCAGCATTTT. Translation gives CASSNRGWDQPQHF. Combining the CDR3 with reference TRBV2 and TRBJ1-5 gives the whole variable domain EPEVTQTPSHQVTQMGQEVILRCVPISNHLYFYWYRQILGQKVEFLVSFYNNEISEKSEIFDDQFSVERPDGSNFTLKIRSTKLEDSAMYFCASSNRGWDQPQHFGDGTRLSIL.

The chain employs TRBV21-1 and TRBJ2-3; TRBD1, as called in the table, went unchecked against the DNA. TRBV21-1 is a pseudogene locus. The CDR3 spans 16 residues. This CDR3 is CASSTRTGTKADTQYF. The CDR3 DNA follows: TGTGCCAGCAGCACCCGGACAGGGACGAAGGCAGATACGCAGTATTTT.

The chain uses TRBV6-5 and TRBJ1-5; D is undetermined. The CDR3 has 15 amino acids. Germline CDR1 MNHEY, CDR2 SVGAGI. With 5 bases removed from V and 0 bases from J, the gap between germline ends came to 11 bases. Here the CDR3 DNA reads TGTGCCAGCAGTCCTACAGTAACTAGCAATCAGCCCCAGCATTTT. This gives the protein CASSPTVTSNQPQHF.